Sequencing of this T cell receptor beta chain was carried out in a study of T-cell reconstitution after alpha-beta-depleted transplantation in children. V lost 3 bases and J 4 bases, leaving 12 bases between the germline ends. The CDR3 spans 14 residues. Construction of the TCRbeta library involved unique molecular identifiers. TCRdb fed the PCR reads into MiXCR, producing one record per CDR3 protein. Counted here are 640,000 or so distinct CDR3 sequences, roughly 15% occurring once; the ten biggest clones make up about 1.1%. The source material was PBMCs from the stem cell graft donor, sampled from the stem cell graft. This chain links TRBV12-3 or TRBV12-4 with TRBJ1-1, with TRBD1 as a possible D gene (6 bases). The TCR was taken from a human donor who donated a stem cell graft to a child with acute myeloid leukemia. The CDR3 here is CASSFDGGLTEAFF. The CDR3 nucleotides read TGTGCCAGCAGTTTCGATGGGGGCCTCACTGAAGCTTTCTTT.